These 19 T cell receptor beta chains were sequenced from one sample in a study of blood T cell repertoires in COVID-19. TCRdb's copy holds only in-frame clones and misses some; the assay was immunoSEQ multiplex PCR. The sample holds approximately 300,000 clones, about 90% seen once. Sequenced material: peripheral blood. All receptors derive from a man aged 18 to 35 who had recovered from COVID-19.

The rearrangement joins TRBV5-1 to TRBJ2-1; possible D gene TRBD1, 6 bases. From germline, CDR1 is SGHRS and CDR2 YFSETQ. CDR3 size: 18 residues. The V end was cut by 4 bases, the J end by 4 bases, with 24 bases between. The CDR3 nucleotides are TGCGCCAGCAGCAGCTGGAGGTCAGGGCAGGGGCTTTACAATGAGCAGTTCTTC. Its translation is CASSSWRSGQGLYNEQFF.

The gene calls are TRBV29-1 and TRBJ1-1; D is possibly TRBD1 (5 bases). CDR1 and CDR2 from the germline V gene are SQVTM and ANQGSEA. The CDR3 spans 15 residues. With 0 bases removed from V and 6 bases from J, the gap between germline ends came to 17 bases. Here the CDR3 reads CSVEDTARGDAEAFF. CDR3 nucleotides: TGCAGCGTTGAAGATACAGCGCGGGGCGACGCTGAAGCTTTCTTT.

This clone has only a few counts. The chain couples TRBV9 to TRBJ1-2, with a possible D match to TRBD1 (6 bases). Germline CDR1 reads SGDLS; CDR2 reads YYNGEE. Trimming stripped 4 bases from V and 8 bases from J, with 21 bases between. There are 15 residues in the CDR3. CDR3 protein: CASSPSRGGSEGYTF. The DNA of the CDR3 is TGTGCCAGCAGCCCCTCGAGGGGGGGATCTGAAGGCTACACCTTC. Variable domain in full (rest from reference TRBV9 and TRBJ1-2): DSGVTQTPKHLITATGQRVTLRCSPRSGDLSVYWYQQSLDQGLQFLIQYYNGEERAKGNILERFSAQQFPDLHSELNLSSLELGDSALYFCASSPSRGGSEGYTFGSGTRLTVV.

DNA of the CDR3: TGTGCCAGCAGCCCAGGGGACAGGGATGGAAACACCATATATTTT. Translated: CASSPGDRDGNTIYF. The V call is TRBV7-2, the J call TRBJ1-3; 9 bases line up with TRBD1. V was clipped by 5 bases and J by 3 bases; unmatched bases: 5. CDR1 and CDR2 (germline): SGHTA, FQGNSA. This CDR3 region has 15 residues.

The CDR3 bases are TGTGCCAGCAGCTTGGGCGTGGGAGGTGAAGCTTTCTTT. This translates into CASSLGVGGEAFF. The rearrangement links TRBV11-2 to TRBJ1-1; unclear D gene. Germline CDR1 is SGHAT and CDR2 is FQNNGV. The CDR3 length is 13 residues. V was cut by 3 bases and J by 7 bases, with 12 bases left in between.

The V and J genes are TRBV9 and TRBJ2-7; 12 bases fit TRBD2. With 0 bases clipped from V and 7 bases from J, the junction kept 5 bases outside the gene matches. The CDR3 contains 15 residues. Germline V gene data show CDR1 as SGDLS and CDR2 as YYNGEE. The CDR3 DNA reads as TGTGCCAGCAGCGTAGGACTAGCGGGAGTATGGGAGCAGTACTTC. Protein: CASSVGLAGVWEQYF.

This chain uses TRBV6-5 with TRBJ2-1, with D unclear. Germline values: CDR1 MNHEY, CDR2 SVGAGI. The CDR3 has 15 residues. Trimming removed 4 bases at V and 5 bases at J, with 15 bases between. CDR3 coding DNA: TGTGCCAGCAGTTCTAGGCCCCGGATCGACAATGAGCAGTTCTTC. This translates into CASSSRPRIDNEQFF.

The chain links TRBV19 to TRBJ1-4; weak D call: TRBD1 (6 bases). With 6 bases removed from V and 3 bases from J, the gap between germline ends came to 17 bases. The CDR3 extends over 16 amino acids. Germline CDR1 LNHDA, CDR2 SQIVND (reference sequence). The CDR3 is CASSGRGGFANEKLFF. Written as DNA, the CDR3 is TGTGCCAGTAGCGGCCGAGGGGGTTTTGCTAATGAAAAACTGTTTTTT.

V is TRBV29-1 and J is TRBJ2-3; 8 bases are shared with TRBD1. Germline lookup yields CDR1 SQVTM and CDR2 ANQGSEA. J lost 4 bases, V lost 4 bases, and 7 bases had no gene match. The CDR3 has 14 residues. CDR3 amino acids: CSVVGQGAPDTQYF. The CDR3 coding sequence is TGCAGCGTTGTAGGTCAGGGGGCCCCAGATACGCAGTATTTT.

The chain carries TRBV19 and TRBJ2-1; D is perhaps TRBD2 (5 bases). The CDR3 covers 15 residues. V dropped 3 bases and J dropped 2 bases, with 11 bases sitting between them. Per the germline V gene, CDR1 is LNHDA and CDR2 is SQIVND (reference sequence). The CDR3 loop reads CASSIGETTYNEQFF. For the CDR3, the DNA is TGTGCCAGTAGTATCGGGGAGACCACCTACAATGAGCAGTTCTTC. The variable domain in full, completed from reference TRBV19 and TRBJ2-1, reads DGGITQSPKYLFRKEGQNVTLSCEQNLNHDAMYWYRQDPGQGLRLIYYSQIVNDFQKGDIAEGYSVSREKKESFPLTVTSAQKNPTAFYLCASSIGETTYNEQFFGPGTRLTVL.

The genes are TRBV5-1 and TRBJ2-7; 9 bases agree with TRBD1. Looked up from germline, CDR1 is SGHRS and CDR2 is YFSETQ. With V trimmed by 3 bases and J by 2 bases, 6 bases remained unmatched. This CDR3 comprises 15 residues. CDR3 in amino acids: CASSSTGGTTYEQYF. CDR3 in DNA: TGCGCCAGCAGCTCGACAGGGGGTACCACCTACGAGCAGTACTTC.

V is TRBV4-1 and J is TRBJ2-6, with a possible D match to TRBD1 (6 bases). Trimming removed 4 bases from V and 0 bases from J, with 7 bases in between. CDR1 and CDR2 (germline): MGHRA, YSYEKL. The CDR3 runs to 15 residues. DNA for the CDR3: TGCGCCAGCAGCCCGACAGGCTCTGGGGCCAACGTCCTGACTTTC. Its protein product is CASSPTGSGANVLTF.

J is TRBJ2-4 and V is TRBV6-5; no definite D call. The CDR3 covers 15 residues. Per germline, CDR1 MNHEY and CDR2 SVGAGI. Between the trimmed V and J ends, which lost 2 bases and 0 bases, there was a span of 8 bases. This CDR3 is CASSYSVLAKNIQYF. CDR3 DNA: TGTGCCAGCAGTTACAGCGTCTTAGCCAAAAACATTCAGTACTTC.

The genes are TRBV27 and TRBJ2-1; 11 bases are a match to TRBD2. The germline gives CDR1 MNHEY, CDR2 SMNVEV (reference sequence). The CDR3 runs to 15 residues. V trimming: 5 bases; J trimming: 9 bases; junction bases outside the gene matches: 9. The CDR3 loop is CASSHGLAGRGEQFF. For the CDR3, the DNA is TGTGCCAGCAGTCATGGACTAGCGGGCAGGGGTGAGCAGTTCTTC.

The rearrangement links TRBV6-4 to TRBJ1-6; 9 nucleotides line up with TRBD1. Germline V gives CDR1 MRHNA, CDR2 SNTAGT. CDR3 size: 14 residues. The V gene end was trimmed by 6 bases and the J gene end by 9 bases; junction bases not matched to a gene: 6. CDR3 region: CASSPQGAGSPLHF. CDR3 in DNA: TGTGCCAGCAGCCCACAGGGGGCCGGTTCACCCCTCCACTTT.

CDR3 amino acids: CASSPGGGAYNEQFF. CDR3 coding DNA: TGTGCCAGCAGCCCCGGGGGGGGAGCCTACAATGAGCAGTTCTTC. The chain employs TRBV9 and TRBJ2-1, with 8 positions matching TRBD2. V was pared by 4 bases and J by 2 bases, with 5 bases of the junction left unmatched. This CDR3 contains 15 residues. Germline CDR1 reads SGDLS; CDR2 reads YYNGEE. The whole variable domain, remainder taken from reference TRBV9 and TRBJ2-1, is DSGVTQTPKHLITATGQRVTLRCSPRSGDLSVYWYQQSLDQGLQFLIQYYNGEERAKGNILERFSAQQFPDLHSELNLSSLELGDSALYFCASSPGGGAYNEQFFGPGTRLTVL.

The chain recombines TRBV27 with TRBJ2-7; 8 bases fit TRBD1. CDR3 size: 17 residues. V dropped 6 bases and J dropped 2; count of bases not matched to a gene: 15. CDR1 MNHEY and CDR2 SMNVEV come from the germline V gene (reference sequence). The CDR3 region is CASRPRSGTGGAYEQYF. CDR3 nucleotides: TGTGCCAGCAGGCCTAGATCCGGGACAGGAGGAGCCTACGAGCAGTACTTC.

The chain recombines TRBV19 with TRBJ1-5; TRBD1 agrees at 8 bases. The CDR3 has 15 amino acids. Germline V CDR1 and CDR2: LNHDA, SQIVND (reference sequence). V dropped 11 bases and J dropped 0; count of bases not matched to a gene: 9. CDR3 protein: CACTPGQDSNQPQHF. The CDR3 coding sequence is TGTGCCTGCACACCGGGACAGGATAGCAATCAGCCCCAGCATTTT.

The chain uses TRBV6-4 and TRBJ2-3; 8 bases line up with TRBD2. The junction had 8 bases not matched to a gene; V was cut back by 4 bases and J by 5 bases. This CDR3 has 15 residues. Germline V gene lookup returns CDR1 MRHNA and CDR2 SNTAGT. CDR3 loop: CASSVTGGPGDTQYF. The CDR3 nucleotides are TGTGCCAGCAGTGTAACGGGGGGGCCTGGAGATACGCAGTATTTT.